This T cell receptor beta chain was captured in a study of cytomegalovirus exposure and HLA in healthy donors. Study-wide findings and caveats: Testing in vitro showed a few CMV-associated chains specific for CMV antigens. The majority of TCR sequences were rare, yet some public TCRs appeared in many donors. Another analysis was done later, and it associated around 15,000 TCR beta sequences with HLA alleles at 0.05 false discovery rate. There were around 160 TCR beta chains listed as cytomegalovirus-associated.

J lost 1 base, V lost 5 bases, and 1 base had no gene match. The CDR3 loop spans 15 amino acids. The germline CDR1 and CDR2 sequences are LNHDA and SQIVND (reference sequence). This PCR relied on a set of 60 Vbeta primers and 13 Jbeta primers. TCRdb keeps only in-frame clones here, not all; method: immunoSEQ multiplex PCR. This table holds 150,000 to 200,000 clones, about 76% found once. Comments on this clone: Antigen: not known.

The TCR was taken from a male donor in good health and CMV-seropositive. The chain combines TRBV19 with TRBJ2-2, with TRBD2 identical over 10 bases. Sequencing was carried out using PBMCs. This CDR3 reads CASSRLAGNTGELFF. The DNA for the CDR3 is TGTGCCAGTAGTCGACTAGCGGGGAACACCGGGGAGCTGTTTTTT.